This T cell receptor beta chain emerged from a study of T cell repertoires in cytomegalovirus infection. Turning to the study itself: As its CMV epitopes, the study selected recently identified HLA-C-restricted and well-studied HLA-B-restricted targets. Public signatures in TCR beta pointed to CMV infection and matching HLA type. Findings and caveats of the study: Cumulative public TCR beta family frequency identified CMV carriers with the relevant HLA.

There are a few counts of this clonotype. Its matching antigen is unknown. TCRdb reprocessed the reads via MiXCR and lists one record per CDR3 protein. This table has a few hundred thousand distinct CDR3 sequences, roughly 42% appearing once. The sample consisted of cultured PBMCs, taken from culture after CMV antigen stimulation. This TCR came from a human donor in good health (CMV status not recorded). Some clones in this sample may be carry-over from other donors' samples.

The DNA of the CDR3 is TGTGCCAGCAGCAAAGCGGGCATTTACGAGCAGTACTTC. This encodes CASSKAGIYEQYF. The chain is built from TRBV12-3 or TRBV12-4 and TRBJ2-7; perhaps TRBD2 as D (6 bases). The CDR3 loop spans 13 amino acids. V dropped 6 bases and J dropped 4 bases, with 13 bases sitting between them.